The subject of this entry is one T cell receptor beta chain. The CDR3 has 15 amino acids. Germline values: CDR1 SGHRS, CDR2 YFSETQ. Germline trimming cut 4 bases from V and 2 bases from J; bases unmatched to any gene: 2. This sample is drawn from a study of T cell clonotyping in hematopoietic cell transplantation. Libraries were prepared by immunoSEQ multiplex PCR; TCRdb keeps only in-frame clonotypes and omits some of them. In the table there are more than 3,000 clones, around 80% of which are singletons. V is TRBV5-1 and J is TRBJ2-6, with TRBD1 matching over 8 bases. The sequencing used peripheral blood mononuclear cells, collected at the time of graft-versus-host disease after allogeneic stem cell transplant. This receptor was obtained from a female patient in her fifties who had an allogeneic stem cell transplant from an unrelated donor, so the T cells may come from the graft donor. Some clones in this sample may be carry-over from other donors' samples. CDR3 in DNA: TGCGCCAGCAGCCCAGGGGGCGCTGGGGCCAACGTCCTGACTTTC. Translation: CASSPGGAGANVLTF.